This T cell receptor beta chain was captured in a study of beta chain features in type 1 diabetes. Study results and limitations: Insertions at VDJ junctions were less frequent in type 1 diabetes patients. These patients also deleted more nucleotides at the same junctions. Shorter TCRB CDR3s, moderately but significantly so, marked every one of the four CD4+ subsets in Type 1 diabetes patients. cDNA-based reads could over-represent cells with high TCR expression.

Trimming shortened V by 4 bases and J by 5 bases, and 13 bases separated the two germline ends. Looked up from germline, CDR1 is SGHRS and CDR2 is YFSETQ. There are 13 residues in the CDR3. A word on this clone: Its specificity is not known.

All of the isolated RNA was reverse transcribed, so expressed TCRB transcripts were sequenced. Several million reads per sample on average were obtained from naive, central memory and regulatory T cell samples. Produced via immunoSEQ multiplex PCR; TCRdb's table is partial and in-frame only. The sample consists of 310,000 or so clones, around 8.5% of them appearing once. Over 95% purity was reached by all sorted populations. The chain combines TRBV5-1 with TRBJ2-7; perhaps TRBD1 as D (7 bases). The origin of this receptor is a man aged 25 to 45 with type 1 diabetes. Sequences were obtained from central memory CD4+ T cells from blood. The DNA of the CDR3 is TGCGCCAGCAGCCTGGAGGGGGCCCACGAGCAGTACTTC. This translates into CASSLEGAHEQYF.